This T cell receptor beta chain was identified in a study of T cell responses to AZD1222 COVID-19 vaccine. Study-wide points: Per reports, nearly half of all spike-specific TCRs target regions that are unmutated in variants.

Here immunoSEQ multiplex PCR was the method, and the copy in TCRdb shows in-frame clones only, minus some. Of around 84,000 clones listed, 70% to 90% were seen once; the top ten hold around 9.3%. Trimming took 8 bases from V and 2 from J, leaving 14 bases between them. The germline CDR1 and CDR2 sequences are SEHNR and FQNEAQ (reference sequence). This CDR3 spans 14 amino acids. In regard to this clone: The antigen is undetermined.

Second-dose schedules of about 4 or about 12 weeks were combined. The sequenced sample was peripheral blood, obtained 28 days after the second AZD1222 dose. The V gene is TRBV7-9, the J gene TRBJ2-3, with D maybe TRBD2 (5 bases). This TCR was sampled from an adult who received the AZD1222 COVID-19 vaccine. For the CDR3, the DNA is TGTGCCAGCGGAGGTGTCTATAACACAGATACGCAGTATTTT. Translating it yields CASGGVYNTDTQYF.